The clone carrying this T cell receptor (beta chain) was counted only a few times. This entry is derived from a study of blood T cell repertoires in COVID-19. Overall study context: T cells, B-cell-depleted T cells, or PBMCs provided the cDNA or gDNA that served as material.

Original analysis: Amplification with reference gene primers provided the estimates of nucleated cell counts. Assay used: immunoSEQ multiplex PCR; TCRdb lists only in-frame clones, some missing. For V, J and clone size, that table is used; D and trimming come from the DNA. The data show some 57,000 clones, about 83% seen once. This CDR3 is built from 14 residues. Germline V gene lookup returns CDR1 ENHRY and CDR2 SYGVKD. V dropped 3 bases and J dropped 4; count of bases not matched to a gene: 2. The sample taken for sequencing was peripheral blood. V gene TRBV10-3 combines with J gene TRBJ2-1, with TRBD2 matching over 8 bases. The TCR sequence derives from an elderly woman with acute or convalescent COVID-19. CDR3 bases: TGTGCCATCAGTGACCAGCGGGAGTACAATGAGCAGTTCTTC. This encodes CAISDQREYNEQFF.